This T cell receptor beta chain was captured by sequencing in a study of shared clonotypes between healthy human individuals. Study information: CD4 naive cells filled three plates per donor, CD4 memory three, CD8 naive two and CD8 memory one. Study-wide results and caveats: The expectation was that sequencing depth would affect clonotype sharing among donors. Estimated richness was generally greater in naive than memory subsets.

Data came from immunoSEQ multiplex PCR; TCRdb stores just in-frame clones and leaves some out. The sample holds 600,000 to 800,000 clones; over 55% are singletons and the top ten take about 1.8%. The ends lost 4 bases at V and 3 bases at J; junction bases unmatched: 13. Germline lookup yields CDR1 SGHRS and CDR2 YFSETQ. The CDR3 runs 16 residues. As to this clone: Its antigen remains unknown.

The sequence derives from a woman aged 25 to 45 in good health. The specimen was memory CD4+ T cells sorted from blood. Subset of the sample: CD45RA-negative fraction. The chain combines TRBV5-1 with TRBJ2-7; 7 bases line up with TRBD2. In DNA form, the CDR3 reads TGCGCCAGCAGCCTGGGGACTATCTCTCCGGGCTACGAGCAGTACTTC. Its protein product is CASSLGTISPGYEQYF. The variable domain in full, with the rest retrieved from reference TRBV5-1 and TRBJ2-7, is KAGVTQTPRYLIKTRGQQVTLSCSPISGHRSVSWYQQTPGQGLQFLFEYFSETQRNKGNFPGRFSGRQFSNSRSEMNVSTLELGDSALYLCASSLGTISPGYEQYFGPGTRLTVT.